Sequencing of this TCR beta chain was carried out in a study of regulatory T cells in long-lasting Graves disease. Many counts were recorded for this clonotype. iRepertoire HTBI primers and Arm-PCR of CDR3 regions built TCR beta libraries. Each CDR3 protein is one row after TCRdb ran MiXCR on the multiplex PCR reads. The table shows about 360,000 distinct CDR3 sequences, with around 16% occurring only once. Trimming removed 3 bases from V and 6 bases from J, with 11 bases in between. The CDR3 sequence is 13 residues long. The germline gives CDR1 SGHAT, CDR2 FQNNGV. Time point denoted: newly diagnosed GD, antithyroid drugs for less than 3 months. From RNA extracted from PBMCs, the TCR library was made. These data are also associated with another study on T cells in Graves' hyperthyroidism and ophthalmopathy.

V is TRBV11-2 and J is TRBJ2-5, with a weak D call TRBD2 (6 bases). The receptor was derived from a woman aged 18 to 35 with Graves disease. Sequences were derived from peripheral blood mononuclear cells (PBMCs), sampled at new diagnosis, from a patient treated with antithyroid drugs. In DNA form, the CDR3 reads TGTGCCAGCAGCTTCGGAGGGGTCCAGACCCAGTACTTC. It codes for CASSFGGVQTQYF.